The present T cell receptor (beta chain) was sequenced within a study of T cell responses to AZD1222 COVID-19 vaccine. Regarding the study as a whole: Mostly white British, mostly female donors; authors suggested clonal diversity may be underestimated.

Germline trimming cut 8 bases from V and 5 bases from J; bases unmatched to any gene: 5. The CDR3 is made up of 11 amino acids. Germline loops: CDR1 DFQATT, CDR2 SNEGSKA (reference sequence). Concerning this clone itself: The antigen is not known.

Here immunoSEQ multiplex PCR was the method, and the copy in TCRdb shows in-frame clones only, minus some. The sample consists of about 62,000 clones, around 75% of them appearing once. The sequence was obtained from an adult in good health. The chain is built from TRBV20-1 and TRBJ2-7, with TRBD2 matching over 8 bases. Here the sequenced sample was peripheral blood, taken on day 0 of AZD1222 vaccination. As DNA, the CDR3 is TGCAGTTCCGGGACTAGAAACGAGCAGTACTTC. It encodes CSSGTRNEQYF.